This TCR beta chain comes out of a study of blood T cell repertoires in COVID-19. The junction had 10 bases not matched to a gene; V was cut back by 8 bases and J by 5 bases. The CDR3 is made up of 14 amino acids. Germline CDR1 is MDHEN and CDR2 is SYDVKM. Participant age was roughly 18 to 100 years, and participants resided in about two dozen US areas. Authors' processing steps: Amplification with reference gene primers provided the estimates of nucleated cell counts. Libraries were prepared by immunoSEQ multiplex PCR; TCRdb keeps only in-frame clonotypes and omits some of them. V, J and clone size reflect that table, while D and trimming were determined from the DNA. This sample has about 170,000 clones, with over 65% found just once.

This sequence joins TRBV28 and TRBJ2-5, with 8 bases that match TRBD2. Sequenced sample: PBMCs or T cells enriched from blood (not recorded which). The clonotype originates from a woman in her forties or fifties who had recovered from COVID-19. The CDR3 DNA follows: TGTGCCAGCGAGAGCGGGGGCCCAATTGAGACCCAGTACTTC. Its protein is CASESGGPIETQYF.